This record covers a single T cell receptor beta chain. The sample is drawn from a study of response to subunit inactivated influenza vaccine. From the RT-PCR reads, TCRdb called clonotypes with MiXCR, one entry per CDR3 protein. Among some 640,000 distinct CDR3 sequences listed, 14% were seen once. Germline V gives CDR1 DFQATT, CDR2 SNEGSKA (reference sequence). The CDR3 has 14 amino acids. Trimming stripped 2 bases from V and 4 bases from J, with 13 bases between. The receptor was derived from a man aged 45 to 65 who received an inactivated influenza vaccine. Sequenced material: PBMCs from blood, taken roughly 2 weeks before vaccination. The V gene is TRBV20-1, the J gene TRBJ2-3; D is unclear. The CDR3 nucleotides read TGCAGTGCTAGATCCCAGGTGGCGGCAGATACGCAGTATTTT. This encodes CSARSQVAADTQYF.